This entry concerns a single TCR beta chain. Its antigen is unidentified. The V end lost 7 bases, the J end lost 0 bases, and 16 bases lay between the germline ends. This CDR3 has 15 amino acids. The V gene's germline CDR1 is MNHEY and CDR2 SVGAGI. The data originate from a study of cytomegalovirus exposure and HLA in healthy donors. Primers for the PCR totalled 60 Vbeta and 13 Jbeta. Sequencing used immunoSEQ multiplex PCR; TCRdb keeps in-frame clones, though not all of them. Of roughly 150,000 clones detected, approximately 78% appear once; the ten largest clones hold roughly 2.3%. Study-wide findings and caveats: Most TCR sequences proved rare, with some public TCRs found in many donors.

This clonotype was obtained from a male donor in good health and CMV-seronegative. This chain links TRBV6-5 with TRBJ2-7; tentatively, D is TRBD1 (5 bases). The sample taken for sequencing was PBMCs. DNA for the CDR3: TGTGCCAGCATCTCCCCCACAGGAGCCTCCTACGAGCAGTACTTC. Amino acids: CASISPTGASYEQYF.